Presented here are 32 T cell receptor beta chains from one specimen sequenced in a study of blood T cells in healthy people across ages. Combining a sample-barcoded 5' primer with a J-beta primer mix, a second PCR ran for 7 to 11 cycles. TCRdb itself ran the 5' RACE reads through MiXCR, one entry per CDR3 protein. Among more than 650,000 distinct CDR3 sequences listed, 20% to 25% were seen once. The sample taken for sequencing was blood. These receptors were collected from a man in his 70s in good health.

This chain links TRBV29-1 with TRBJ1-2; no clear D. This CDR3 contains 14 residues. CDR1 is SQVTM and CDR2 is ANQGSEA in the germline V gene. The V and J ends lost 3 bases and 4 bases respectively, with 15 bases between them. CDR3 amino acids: CSVDPPGIFYGYTF. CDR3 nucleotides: TGCAGCGTTGACCCACCCGGTATTTTCTATGGCTACACCTTC.

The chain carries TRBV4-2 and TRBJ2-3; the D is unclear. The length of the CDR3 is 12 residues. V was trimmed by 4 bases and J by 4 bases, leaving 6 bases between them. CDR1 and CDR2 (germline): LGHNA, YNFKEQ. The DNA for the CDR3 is TGTGCCAGCAGCCCCTACGCAGATACGCAGTATTTT. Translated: CASSPYADTQYF.

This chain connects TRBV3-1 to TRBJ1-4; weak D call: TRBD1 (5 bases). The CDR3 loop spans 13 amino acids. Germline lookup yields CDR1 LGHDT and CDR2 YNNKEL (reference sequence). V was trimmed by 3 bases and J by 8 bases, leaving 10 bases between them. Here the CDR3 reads CASSHQGREKLFF. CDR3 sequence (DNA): TGTGCCAGCAGCCACCAGGGACGAGAAAAACTGTTTTTT.

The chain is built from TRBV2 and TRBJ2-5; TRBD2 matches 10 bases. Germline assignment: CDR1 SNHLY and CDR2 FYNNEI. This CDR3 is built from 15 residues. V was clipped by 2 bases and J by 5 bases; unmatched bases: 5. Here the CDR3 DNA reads TGTGCCAGCAGTGAATTTGGACTAGCGGTGGAGACCCAGTACTTC. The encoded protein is CASSEFGLAVETQYF.

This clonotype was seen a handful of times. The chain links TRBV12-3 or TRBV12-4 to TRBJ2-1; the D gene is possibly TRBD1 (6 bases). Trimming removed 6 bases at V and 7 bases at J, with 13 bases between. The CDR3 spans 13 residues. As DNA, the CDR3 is TGTGCCAGCAGATCCCTAACAGGGAATGAGCAGTTCTTC. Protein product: CASRSLTGNEQFF.

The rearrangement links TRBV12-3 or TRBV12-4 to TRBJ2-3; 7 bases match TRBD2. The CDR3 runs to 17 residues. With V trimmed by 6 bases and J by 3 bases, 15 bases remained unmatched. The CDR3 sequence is CASSPFPGRGGTDTQYF. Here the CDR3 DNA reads TGTGCCAGCAGCCCCTTCCCGGGGAGGGGTGGTACAGATACGCAGTATTTT.

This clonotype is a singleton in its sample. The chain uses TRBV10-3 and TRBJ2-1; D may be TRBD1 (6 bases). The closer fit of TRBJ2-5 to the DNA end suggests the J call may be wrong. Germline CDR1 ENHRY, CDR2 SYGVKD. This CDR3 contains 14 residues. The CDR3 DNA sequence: TGTGCCATCAGTGAGAAGGCAGGGGTGGAGACCCAGTACTTC. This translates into CAISEKAGVETQYF.

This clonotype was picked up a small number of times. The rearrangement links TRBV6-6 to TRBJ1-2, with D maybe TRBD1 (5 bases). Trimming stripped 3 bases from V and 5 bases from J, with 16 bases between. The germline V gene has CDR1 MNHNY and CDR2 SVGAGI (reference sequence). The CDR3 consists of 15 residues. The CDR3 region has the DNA TGTGCCAGCAGTTATCCTTCCGGGGGGGGTTATGGCTACACCTTC. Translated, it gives CASSYPSGGGYGYTF.

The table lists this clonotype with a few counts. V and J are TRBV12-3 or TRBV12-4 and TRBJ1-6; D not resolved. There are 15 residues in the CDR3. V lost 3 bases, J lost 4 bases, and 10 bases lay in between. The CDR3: CASSFGQLYNSPLHF. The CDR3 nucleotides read TGTGCCAGCAGTTTTGGCCAGCTATATAATTCACCCCTCCACTTT.

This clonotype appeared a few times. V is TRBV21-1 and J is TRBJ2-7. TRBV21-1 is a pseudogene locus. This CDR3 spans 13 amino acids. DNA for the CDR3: TGCGCCAGCAATAACGAATCCTCCTACGAGCAGTACTTC. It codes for CASNNESSYEQYF.

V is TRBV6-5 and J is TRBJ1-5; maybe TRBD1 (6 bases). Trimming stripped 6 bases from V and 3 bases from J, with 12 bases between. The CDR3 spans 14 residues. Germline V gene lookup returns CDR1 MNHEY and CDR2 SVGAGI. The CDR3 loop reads CASSRTVTNQPQHF. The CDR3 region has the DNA TGTGCCAGCAGCCGGACAGTGACCAATCAGCCCCAGCATTTT.

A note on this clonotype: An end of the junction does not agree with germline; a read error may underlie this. CDR3 DNA: TGTGCCAGCAGCGTAGGCTTGGCGGCTAGCACAGGTACGCAGTATTTT. Protein: CASSVGLAASTGTQYF. The J gene is TRBJ2-3, the V gene TRBV9, with D perhaps given as TRBD1 or TRBD2 (5 bases each). Germline loops: CDR1 SGDLS, CDR2 YYNGEE. This CDR3 region has 16 residues.

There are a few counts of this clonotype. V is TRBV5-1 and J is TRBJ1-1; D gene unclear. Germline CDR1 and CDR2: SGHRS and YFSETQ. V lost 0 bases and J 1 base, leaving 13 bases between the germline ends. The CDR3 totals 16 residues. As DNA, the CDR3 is TGCGCCAGCAGCTTGGGACCGCAGGACGGGAACACTGAAGCTTTCTTT. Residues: CASSLGPQDGNTEAFF.

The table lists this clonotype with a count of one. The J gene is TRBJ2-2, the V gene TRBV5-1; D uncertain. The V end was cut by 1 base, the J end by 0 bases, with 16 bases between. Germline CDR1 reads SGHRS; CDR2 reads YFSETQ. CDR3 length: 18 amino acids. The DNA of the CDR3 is TGCGCCAGCAGCTTGTTTAATTCCGCAGTACCGAACACCGGGGAGCTGTTTTTT. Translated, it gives CASSLFNSAVPNTGELFF.

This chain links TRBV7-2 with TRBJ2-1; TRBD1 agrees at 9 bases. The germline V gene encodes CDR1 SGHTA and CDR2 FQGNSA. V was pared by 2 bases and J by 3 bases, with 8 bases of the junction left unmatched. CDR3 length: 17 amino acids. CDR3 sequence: CASSLQGTGSLYNEQFF. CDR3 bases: TGTGCCAGCAGCTTACAGGGGACAGGGTCTCTCTACAATGAGCAGTTCTTC.

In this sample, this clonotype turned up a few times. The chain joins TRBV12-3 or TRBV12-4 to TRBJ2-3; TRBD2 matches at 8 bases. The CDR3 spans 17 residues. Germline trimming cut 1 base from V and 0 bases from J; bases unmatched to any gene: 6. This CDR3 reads CASSLGLAGRSTDTQYF. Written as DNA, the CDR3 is TGTGCCAGCAGTTTAGGGTTAGCGGGGAGGAGCACAGATACGCAGTATTTT.

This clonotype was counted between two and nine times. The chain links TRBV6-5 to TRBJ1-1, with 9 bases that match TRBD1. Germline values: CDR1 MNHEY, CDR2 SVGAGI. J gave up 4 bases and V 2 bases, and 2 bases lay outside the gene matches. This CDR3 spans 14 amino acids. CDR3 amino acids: CASSYGTGTTEAFF. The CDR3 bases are TGTGCCAGCAGTTACGGGACAGGGACCACTGAAGCTTTCTTT.

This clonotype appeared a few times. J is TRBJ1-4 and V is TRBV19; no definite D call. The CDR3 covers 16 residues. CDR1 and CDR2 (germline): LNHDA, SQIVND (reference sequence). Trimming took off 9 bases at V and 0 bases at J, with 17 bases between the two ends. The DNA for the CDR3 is TGTGCCAGCACCGGGCCGCGAACAACAACTAATGAAAAACTGTTTTTT. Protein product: CASTGPRTTTNEKLFF.

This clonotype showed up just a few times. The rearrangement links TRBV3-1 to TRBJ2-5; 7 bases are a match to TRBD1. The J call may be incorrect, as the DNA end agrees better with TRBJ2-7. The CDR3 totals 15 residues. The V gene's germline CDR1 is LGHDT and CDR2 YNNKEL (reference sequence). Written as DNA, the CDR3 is TGTGCCAGCAGCCAAGAGGGACAGCCGTTCTACGAGCAGTACTTC. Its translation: CASSQEGQPFYEQYF.

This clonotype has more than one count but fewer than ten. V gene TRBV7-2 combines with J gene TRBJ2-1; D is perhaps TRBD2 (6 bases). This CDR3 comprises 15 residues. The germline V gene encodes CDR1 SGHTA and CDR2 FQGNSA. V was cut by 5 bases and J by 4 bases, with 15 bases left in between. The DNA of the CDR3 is TGTGCCAGCAGCCCCCAAGGACTAACATACAATGAGCAGTTCTTC. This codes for CASSPQGLTYNEQFF.

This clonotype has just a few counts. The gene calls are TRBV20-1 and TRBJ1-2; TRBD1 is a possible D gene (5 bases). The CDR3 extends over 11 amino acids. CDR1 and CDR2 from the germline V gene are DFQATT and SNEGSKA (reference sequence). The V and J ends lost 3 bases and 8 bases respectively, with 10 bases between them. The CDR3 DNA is TGCAGTGCTAGTCCCGGGGCGGGCTACACCTTC. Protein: CSASPGAGYTF.

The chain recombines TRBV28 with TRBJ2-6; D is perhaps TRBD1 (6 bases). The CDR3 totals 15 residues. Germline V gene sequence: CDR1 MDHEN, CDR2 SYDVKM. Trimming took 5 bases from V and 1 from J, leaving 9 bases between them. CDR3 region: CASSPDRSGANVLTF. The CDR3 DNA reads TGTGCCAGCAGTCCCGACAGGTCTGGGGCCAACGTCCTGACTTTC.

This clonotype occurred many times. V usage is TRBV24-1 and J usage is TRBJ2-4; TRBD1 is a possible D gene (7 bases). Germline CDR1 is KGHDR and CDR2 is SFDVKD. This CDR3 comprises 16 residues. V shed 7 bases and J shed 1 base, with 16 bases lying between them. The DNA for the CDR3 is TGTGCCACCAGCGCAGGGGGGCTGACGGCCAAAAACATTCAGTACTTC. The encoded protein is CATSAGGLTAKNIQYF.

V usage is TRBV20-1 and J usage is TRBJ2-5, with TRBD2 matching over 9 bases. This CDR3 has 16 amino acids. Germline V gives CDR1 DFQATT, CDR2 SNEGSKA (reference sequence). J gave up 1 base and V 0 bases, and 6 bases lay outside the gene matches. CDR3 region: CSARDSREGLQETQYF. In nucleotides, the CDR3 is TGCAGTGCTAGAGATTCGCGGGAGGGCCTCCAAGAGACCCAGTACTTC.

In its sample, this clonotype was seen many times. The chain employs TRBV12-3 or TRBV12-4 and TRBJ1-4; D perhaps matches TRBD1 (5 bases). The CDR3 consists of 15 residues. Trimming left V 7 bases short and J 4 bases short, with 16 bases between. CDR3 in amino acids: CASTQSWGINEKLFF. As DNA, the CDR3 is TGTGCCAGCACGCAAAGTTGGGGGATTAATGAAAAACTGTTTTTT.

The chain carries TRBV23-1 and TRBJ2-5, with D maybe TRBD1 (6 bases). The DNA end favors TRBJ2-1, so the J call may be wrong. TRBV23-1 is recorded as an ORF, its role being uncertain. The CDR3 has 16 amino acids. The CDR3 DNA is TGCGCCAGCAGATTCCCAACAGGGCCCCCCTTGGATGAGCAGTTCTTC. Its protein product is CASRFPTGPPLDEQFF.

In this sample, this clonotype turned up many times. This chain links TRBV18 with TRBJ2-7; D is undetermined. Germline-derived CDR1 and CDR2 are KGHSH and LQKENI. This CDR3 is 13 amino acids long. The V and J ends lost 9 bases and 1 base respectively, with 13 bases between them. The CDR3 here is CASSPPLSYEQYF. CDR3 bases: TGTGCCAGTTCCCCCCCTCTATCCTACGAGCAGTACTTC.

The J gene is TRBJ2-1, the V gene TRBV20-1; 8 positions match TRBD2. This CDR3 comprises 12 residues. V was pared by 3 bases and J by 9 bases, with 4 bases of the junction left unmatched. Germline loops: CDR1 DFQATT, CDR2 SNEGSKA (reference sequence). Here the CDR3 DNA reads TGCAGTGCTAGCGGGGGGGCCTTTGAGCAGTTCTTC. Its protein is CSASGGAFEQFF.

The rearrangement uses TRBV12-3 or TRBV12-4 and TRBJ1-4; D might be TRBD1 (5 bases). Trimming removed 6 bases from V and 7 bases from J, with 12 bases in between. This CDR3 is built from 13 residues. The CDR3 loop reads CASSLRVFEKLFF. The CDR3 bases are TGTGCCAGCAGCCTCAGGGTTTTTGAAAAACTGTTTTTT.

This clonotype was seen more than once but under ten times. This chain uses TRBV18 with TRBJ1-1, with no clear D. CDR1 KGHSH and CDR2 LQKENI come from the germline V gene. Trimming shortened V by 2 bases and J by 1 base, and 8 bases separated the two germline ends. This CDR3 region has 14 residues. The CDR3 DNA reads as TGTGCCAGCTCACCATCGGGAACGAACACTGAAGCTTTCTTT. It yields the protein CASSPSGTNTEAFF.

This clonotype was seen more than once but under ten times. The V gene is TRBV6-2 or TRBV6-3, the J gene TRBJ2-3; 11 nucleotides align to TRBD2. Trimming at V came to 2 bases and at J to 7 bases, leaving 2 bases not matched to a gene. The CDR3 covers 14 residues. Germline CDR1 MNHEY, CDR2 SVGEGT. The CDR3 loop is CASSYTSGRHTQYF. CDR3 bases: TGTGCCAGCAGTTACACTAGCGGGAGACATACGCAGTATTTT.

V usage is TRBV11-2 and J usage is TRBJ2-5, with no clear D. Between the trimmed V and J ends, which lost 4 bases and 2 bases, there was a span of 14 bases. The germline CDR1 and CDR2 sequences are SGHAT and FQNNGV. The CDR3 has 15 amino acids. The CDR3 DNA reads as TGTGCCAGCAGCTCGGGCCCAGTACGGCAAGAGACCCAGTACTTC. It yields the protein CASSSGPVRQETQYF.